A single sample is the source of the 8 T cell receptor beta chains below, sequenced in a study of CD8+ T cells in alopecia areata. Extraction and reverse transcription of RNA yielded cDNA as the sequencing template. Assay used: immunoSEQ multiplex PCR; TCRdb lists only in-frame clones, some missing. The table shows some 170,000 clones, with about 54% occurring only once. Treatment of the sample: oral pan-JAK inhibitor, 5-10 mg twice daily. The specimen was CD4+ T cells sorted from blood, collected at approximately week 56, from a patient treated with tofacitinib. These TCRs come from a human donor with alopecia areata.

The count of this clone is one. The V call is TRBV6-5, the J call TRBJ2-7, with 7 positions matching TRBD2. V dropped 0 bases and J dropped 6; count of bases not matched to a gene: 2. In germline, CDR1 is MNHEY, CDR2 SVGAGI. This CDR3 region has 13 residues. The CDR3 region is CASSYSTSLEQYF. The CDR3, as DNA: TGTGCCAGCAGTTACTCGACTAGCCTCGAGCAGTACTTC.

The chain couples TRBV9 to TRBJ2-5; the match to TRBD1 covers 7 bases. The CDR3 runs 15 residues. V trimming: 0 bases; J trimming: 2 bases; junction bases outside the gene matches: 4. From germline, CDR1 is SGDLS and CDR2 YYNGEE. DNA for the CDR3: TGTGCCAGCAGCGTAGGGGGACAGAAACAAGAGACCCAGTACTTC. Translating it yields CASSVGGQKQETQYF.

The rearrangement links TRBV7-9 to TRBJ2-5; D is perhaps TRBD2 (6 bases). Germline values: CDR1 SEHNR, CDR2 FQNEAQ (reference sequence). V was clipped by 1 base and J by 7 bases, with 10 bases between them. This CDR3 is built from 13 residues. The CDR3 nucleotides are TGTGCCAGCAGCTTAGTCGTGGGAGGGACCCAGTACTTC. As protein: CASSLVVGGTQYF.

This chain connects TRBV5-1 to TRBJ1-1; D perhaps matches TRBD1 (6 bases). This CDR3 is 15 amino acids long. Germline V CDR1 and CDR2: SGHRS, YFSETQ. Trimming stripped 3 bases from V and 1 base from J, with 13 bases between. CDR3 sequence (DNA): TGCGCCAGCAGCTCTATTTCAGGGGCGAACACTGAAGCTTTCTTT. Translated: CASSSISGANTEAFF.

The rearrangement joins TRBV5-1 to TRBJ2-6; D remains unclear. The CDR3 loop spans 14 amino acids. Per the germline V gene, CDR1 is SGHRS and CDR2 is YFSETQ. V was cut by 9 bases and J by 2 bases, with 12 bases left in between. The CDR3 region is CATRPWAGANVLTF. CDR3 in DNA: TGCGCCACCAGGCCCTGGGCTGGGGCCAACGTCCTGACTTTC.

The chain couples TRBV7-9 to TRBJ2-3; tentatively, D is TRBD1 or TRBD2 (5 bases each). The germline V gene encodes CDR1 SEHNR and CDR2 FQNEAQ (reference sequence). The V gene lost 5 bases and the J gene lost 2 bases, with 11 bases spanning the gap. The CDR3 is 14 residues long. This chain's CDR3 is CASSTGTSTDTQYF. In DNA form, the CDR3 reads TGTGCCAGCAGCACCGGGACCTCCACAGATACGCAGTATTTT.

A note on this clone: Different DNA sequences within this sample yield the same CDR3. The V gene is TRBV15, the J gene TRBJ2-5; D unclear. The CDR3 totals 14 residues. The V gene lost 0 bases and the J gene lost 5 bases, with 10 bases spanning the gap. Germline CDR1 reads LNHNV; CDR2 reads YYDKDF (reference sequence). In DNA form, the CDR3 reads TGTGCCACCAGCAGAGAACTACGTCTGGAGACCCAGTACTTC. Encoded protein: CATSRELRLETQYF. Looking up the rest from reference TRBV15 and TRBJ2-5 gives the full variable domain: DAMVIQNPRYQVTQFGKPVTLSCSQTLNHNVMYWYQQKSSQAPKLLFHYYDKDFNNEADTPDNFQSRRPNTSFCFLDIRSPGLGDTAMYLCATSRELRLETQYFGPGTRLLVL.

The chain is built from TRBV5-1 and TRBJ1-1; D is unresolved. The V end lost 5 bases, the J end lost 4 bases, and 12 bases lay between the germline ends. The CDR3 length is 13 residues. CDR1 is SGHRS and CDR2 is YFSETQ in the germline V gene. CDR3 nucleotide sequence: TGCGCCAGCAGACCGACGGCCGGCACTGAAGCTTTCTTT. Its protein product is CASRPTAGTEAFF.